Each of the 2 T cell receptor beta chains below was sequenced from the same sample in a study of blood T cell repertoires in COVID-19 (dated by TCRdb to 2020 to 2021). Receptor amplification or capture employed the immunoSEQ multiplex PCR assay. TCRdb limited this immuneACCESS table to in-frame rearrangements with V and J called. A share of clones is missing; checked studies link under half to unresolved V genes, and the rest is unexplained. This sample is represented by under 350,000 clones; roughly 86% of them were singletons. The ten largest clonotypes hold over 2% of the sample. Sample: PBMCs or T cells enriched from blood (not recorded which). The receptors originated from a young woman who had recovered from COVID-19.

The CDR3 loop reads CASSPTGGYTEAFF. CDR3 nucleotide sequence: TGTGCCAGCTCACCAACAGGGGGGTACACTGAAGCTTTCTTT. The gene calls are TRBV18 and TRBJ1-1; 8 bases agree with TRBD1. V trimming: 2 bases; J trimming: 3 bases; junction bases outside the gene matches: 2. This CDR3 contains 14 residues. Per the germline V gene, CDR1 is KGHSH and CDR2 is LQKENI. The entire variable domain, with the rest obtained from reference TRBV18 and TRBJ1-1, is as follows: NAGVMQNPRHLVRRRGQEARLRCSPMKGHSHVYWYRQLPEEGLKFMVYLQKENIIDESGMPKERFSAEFPKEGPSILRIQQVVRGDSAAYFCASSPTGGYTEAFFGQGTRLTVV.

The J gene is TRBJ2-6, the V gene TRBV19; TRBD1 matches at 7 bases. Unmatched junction bases numbered 12, after V lost 1 base and J lost 0 bases. Germline CDR1 LNHDA, CDR2 SQIVND (reference sequence). The CDR3 has 20 amino acids. The CDR3 coding sequence is TGTGCCAGTAGTATAGGGGTACCGACAGGGTGGAACTCTGGGGCCAACGTCCTGACTTTC. This sequence encodes CASSIGVPTGWNSGANVLTF.